The rows below give T cell receptor beta chains drawn from one sample of a study of T-cell reconstitution after alpha-beta-depleted transplantation in children. TCRdb recomputed calls from the PCR reads with MiXCR, one row per CDR3 protein. The sample includes 500,000 to 650,000 distinct CDR3 sequences, approximately 10% of them seen just once. Sequenced material: PBMCs, mostly from graft donor cells, taken 180 days after TCRalphabeta/CD19-depleted stem cell transplant. All receptors derive from a female patient between 2 and 10 years old who had a stem cell transplant for aplastic anemia, so the T cells may come from the graft donor. CDR3s include the opening cysteine and the closing phenylalanine or tryptophan. A D gene is named only where the DNA matches it firmly. Clone size, where shown, is once, few, many, or a class for clones that have expanded.

V gene	D gene	J gene	clone size	CDR3 DNA	CDR3 protein
TRBV6-5	TRBD2	TRBJ2-7	NA	TGTGCCAGCAGTTACTCATGGGCTAGCGGGAGCCACGAGCAGTACTTC	CASSYSWASGSHEQYF
TRBV27	NA	TRBJ2-7	NA	TGTGCCAGCAGCCACCCACCCTCGGAGGGTATGGGTGAAGGCGAGCAGTACTTC	CASSHPPSEGMGEGEQYF
TRBV29-1	TRBD1	TRBJ2-6	NA	TGCAGCGTTGGGGACAGGGCCGGGGCCAACGTCCTGACTTTC	CSVGDRAGANVLTF
TRBV13	NA	TRBJ1-3	NA	TGTGCCAGCAGCTTATGGGGCACGGCTGGAAACACCATATATTTT	CASSLWGTAGNTIYF
TRBV7-8	TRBD1	TRBJ2-2	NA	TGTGCCAGCAGCTTAGCGTATAGACAGGGGAACACCGGGGAGCTGTTTTTT	CASSLAYRQGNTGELFF
TRBV18	TRBD2	TRBJ2-5	NA	TGTGCCAGCACGGGACTAGCGGGAGTCCAAGAGACCCAGTACTTC	CASTGLAGVQETQYF
TRBV20-1	NA	TRBJ1-2	many	TGCAGTGCGAGGACACCTAACTATGGCTACACCTTC	CSARTPNYGYTF
TRBV6-2/TRBV6-3	NA	TRBJ2-2	few	TGTGCCAGCAGTTACTCGAACCTGGCGGTTAGCACCGGGGAGCTGTTTTTT	CASSYSNLAVSTGELFF
TRBV4-3	NA	TRBJ1-5	few	TGCGCCAGCAGCCCAGGGGCTAGCAATCAGCCCCAGCATTTT	CASSPGASNQPQHF
TRBV20-1	TRBD2	TRBJ2-5	NA	TGCAGTGCTAGAATCGGGACTAGCGGGAGATTTTTTAAAGAGACCCAGTACTTC	CSARIGTSGRFFKETQYF
TRBV12-3/TRBV12-4	NA	TRBJ2-1	many	TGTGCCAGCAGTTTGGGGCTAGCGAGGGGCAATGAGCAGTTCTTC	CASSLGLARGNEQFF
TRBV12-3/TRBV12-4	NA	TRBJ2-6	NA	TGTGCCAGCAGCCCAAGCTCCGGGTCCTCACCCGCTGGGGCCAACGTCCTGACTTTC	CASSPSSGSSPAGANVLTF
TRBV12-3/TRBV12-4	TRBD2	TRBJ2-5	few	TGTGCCAGCAGCCGAGGAGTAGCGGGACCGCAAGAGACCCAGTACTTC	CASSRGVAGPQETQYF
TRBV5-1	TRBD2	TRBJ2-1	NA	TGCGCCAGCAGCTACGGACTAGCGGGCCTATACAATGAGCAGTTCTTC	CASSYGLAGLYNEQFF
TRBV12-3/TRBV12-4	TRBD1	TRBJ1-5	few	TGTGCCAGTAGGGGACAGGGAATCAATCAGCCCCAGCATTTT	CASRGQGINQPQHF
TRBV7-2	TRBD2	TRBJ2-7	many	TGTGCCAGCAGCTTTTCCGGGACTAGCGGGGGGTTCTACGAGCAGTACTTC	CASSFSGTSGGFYEQYF
TRBV5-6	TRBD1	TRBJ2-7	NA	TGTGCCAGCAGCTCGGACTGGGGACAGGGAGCGTCCTACGAGCAGTACTTC	CASSSDWGQGASYEQYF
TRBV12-3/TRBV12-4	TRBD1	TRBJ2-2	NA	TGTGCCAGCAACCGAGGCAGGGACAGGACGAACACCGGGGAGCTGTTTTTT	CASNRGRDRTNTGELFF
TRBV6-2/TRBV6-3	NA	TRBJ1-2	NA	TGTGCCAGCAGTTACTCAGCAGGGGACCATGGCTACACCTTC	CASSYSAGDHGYTF
TRBV12-3/TRBV12-4	TRBD1	TRBJ1-3	NA	TGTGCCAGCAGTGCAAACAGGGGTGGAAACACCATATATTTT	CASSANRGGNTIYF
TRBV7-9	TRBD1	TRBJ1-1	few	TGTGCCAGCAGCTTAGTTACAGGGGGAACTGAAGCTTTCTTT	CASSLVTGGTEAFF
TRBV15	NA	TRBJ1-2	NA	TGTGCCACCAGCAGAGTGAGAGGGGCAGGGGAGAGCTATGGCTACACCTTC	CATSRVRGAGESYGYTF